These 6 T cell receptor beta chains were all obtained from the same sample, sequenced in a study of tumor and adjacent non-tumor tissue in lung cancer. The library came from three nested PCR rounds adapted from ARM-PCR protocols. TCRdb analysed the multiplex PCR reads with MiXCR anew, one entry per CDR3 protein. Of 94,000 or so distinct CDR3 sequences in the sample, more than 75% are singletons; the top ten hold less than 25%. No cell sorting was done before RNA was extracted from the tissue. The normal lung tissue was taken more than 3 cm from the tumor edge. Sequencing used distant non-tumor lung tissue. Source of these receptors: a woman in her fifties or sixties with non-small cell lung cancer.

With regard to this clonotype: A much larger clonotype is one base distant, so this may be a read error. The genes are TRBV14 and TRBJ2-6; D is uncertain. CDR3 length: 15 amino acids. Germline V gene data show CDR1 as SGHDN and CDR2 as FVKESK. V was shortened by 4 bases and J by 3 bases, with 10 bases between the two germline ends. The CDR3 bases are TGTGCCAGCAGCCGTGGATTCCTTGGGGCCAACGTCCTGACTTTC. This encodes CASSRGFLGANVLTF.

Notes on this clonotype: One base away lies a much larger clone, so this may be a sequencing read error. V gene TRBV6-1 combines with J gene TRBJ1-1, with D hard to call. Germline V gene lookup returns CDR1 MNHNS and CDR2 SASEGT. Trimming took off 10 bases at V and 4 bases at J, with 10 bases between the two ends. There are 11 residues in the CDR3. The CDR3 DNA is TGTGCCATTGAAAAGAGCACTGAAGCTTTCTTT. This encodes CAIEKSTEAFF.

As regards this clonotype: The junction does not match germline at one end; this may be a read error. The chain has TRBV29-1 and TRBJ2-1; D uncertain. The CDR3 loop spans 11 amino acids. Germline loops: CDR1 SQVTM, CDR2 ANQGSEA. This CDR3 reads CGVVEMNEQFF. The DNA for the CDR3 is TGTGGCGTTGTTGAAATGAATGAGCAGTTCTTC.

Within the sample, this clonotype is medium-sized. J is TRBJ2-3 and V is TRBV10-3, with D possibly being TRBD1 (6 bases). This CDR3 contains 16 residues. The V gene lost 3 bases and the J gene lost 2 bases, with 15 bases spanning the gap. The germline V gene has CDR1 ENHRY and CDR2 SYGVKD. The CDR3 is CAISDQARDNTDTQYF. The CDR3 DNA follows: TGTGCCATCAGTGACCAAGCCCGGGACAACACAGATACGCAGTATTTT.

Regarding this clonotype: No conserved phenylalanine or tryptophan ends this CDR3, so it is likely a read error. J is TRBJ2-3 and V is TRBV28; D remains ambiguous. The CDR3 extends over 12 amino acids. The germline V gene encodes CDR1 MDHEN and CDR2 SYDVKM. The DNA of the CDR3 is TGTTCCAGCAGTTTGGGAACAGATACGCAGTATTAT. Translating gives CSSSLGTDTQYY.

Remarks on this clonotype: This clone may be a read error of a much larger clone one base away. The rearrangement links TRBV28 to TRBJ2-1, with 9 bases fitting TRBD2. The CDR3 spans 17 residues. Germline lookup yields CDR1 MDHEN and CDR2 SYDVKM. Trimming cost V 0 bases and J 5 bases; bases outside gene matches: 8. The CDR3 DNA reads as TGTGCCAGCAGTTTATGTGGCGGGAGGGCCGGGGACAATGAGCAGTTCTTC. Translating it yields CASSLCGGRAGDNEQFF.